Here is one T cell receptor beta chain with its context. This sample was taken from a study of blood T cell repertoires in COVID-19. Data came from immunoSEQ multiplex PCR; TCRdb stores just in-frame clones and leaves some out. The sample has about 200,000 clones, roughly 92% seen once; the top ten hold 0.76%. The CDR3 is 15 residues long. The ends lost 5 bases at V and 8 bases at J; junction bases unmatched: 9. The germline V gene encodes CDR1 MNHEY and CDR2 SMNVEV (reference sequence). Sequencing was done on a sample of peripheral blood. The chain employs TRBV27 and TRBJ1-6; 7 positions match TRBD1. This TCR derives from a young man with COVID-19, enrolled during active disease. The CDR3 DNA sequence: TGTGCCAGCAGTATTCACAGGGGTGGGGATTCACCCCTCCACTTT. Translation gives CASSIHRGGDSPLHF.